Listed here is a single T cell receptor beta chain. Its antigen is currently unknown. The PCR ran on 60 Vbeta and 13 Jbeta primers. Produced via immunoSEQ multiplex PCR; TCRdb's table is partial and in-frame only. The sample has 100,000 to 150,000 clones, 75% seen once; the top ten hold roughly 3%. The entry originates in a study of cytomegalovirus exposure and HLA in healthy donors. General observations from the study: Overall, approximately 150 TCR beta chains were annotated as cytomegalovirus-associated. Presence/absence comparisons presumed near-even sequencing depth among donors. In a later analysis, specific HLA alleles were associated with about 18,000 TCR beta sequences at a 0.05 false discovery rate.

Donors likely had unrecorded immune exposures despite being nominally healthy when sampled. This receptor was taken from a middle-aged woman in good health and CMV-seropositive. The sample comprised PBMCs.

The CDR3 DNA reads TGTGCCAGCACCGACTACAGAGACACTGAAGCTTTCTTT. Amino acid sequence: CASTDYRDTEAFF. V and J are TRBV7-2 and TRBJ1-1; no reliable D call. The ends were cut back, 7 bases at V and 3 bases at J, with 12 bases in the middle. The CDR3 loop spans 13 amino acids. Germline CDR1 SGHTA, CDR2 FQGNSA.